These T cell receptor beta chains were read from a single sample in a study of blood T cells in healthy people across ages. TCRdb called the 5' RACE reads again in MiXCR, with one record for every CDR3 protein. Of under 800,000 distinct CDR3 sequences listed, roughly 41% are singletons. Sequenced sample: blood. The receptors derive from a woman aged 55-70 years in good health. CDR3s include the opening cysteine and the closing phenylalanine or tryptophan. The D gene is left open where the match is weak. For some rows the clone size is stated as once, few or many, or as a class when expanded; others skip it.

d_call clone_size j_call v_call cdr3_nt cdr3_aa
TRBD1 few TRBJ1-1 TRBV12-3/TRBV12-4 TGTGCCAGCAGCGACCCCGGGACAGGGCGAGACGCTTTCTTT CASSDPGTGRDAFF
- once TRBJ1-5 TRBV7-9 TGTGCCAGCGGTAAAGAGACCAGCAATCAGCCCCAGCATTTT CASGKETSNQPQHF
TRBD1 - TRBJ1-4 TRBV6-1 TGTGCCAGCAGTGAACGGACAGGCATCCTTCCCGAAAAACTGTTTTTT CASSERTGILPEKLFF
TRBD2 few TRBJ2-1 TRBV3-1 TGTGCCAGCAGCCAAGAAACGGGGGGATACTACAATGAGCAGTTCTTC CASSQETGGYYNEQFF
TRBD2 many TRBJ2-1 TRBV11-2 TGTGCCAGCAGCTTAGTGTCTAGCGGGAATTACAATGAGCAGTTCTTC CASSLVSSGNYNEQFF
TRBD2 few TRBJ2-4 TRBV7-9 TGTGCCAGCAGCCTGACACAAGCGGGGGGATTAGCCAAAAACATTCAGTACTTC CASSLTQAGGLAKNIQYF
- - TRBJ2-3 TRBV29-1 TGCAGCGTTGAAGATATGAAGGGGGGTACGCAGTATTTT CSVEDMKGGTQYF
TRBD1 once TRBJ1-4 TRBV28 TGTGCCACCAGGGGGCTCGATGAAAAACTGTTTTTT CATRGLDEKLFF
TRBD1 - TRBJ2-1 TRBV11-2 TGTGCCAGCAGCCAGGACAGGGTCTGGTATGAGCAGTTCTTC CASSQDRVWYEQFF
- - TRBJ1-2 TRBV20-1 TGCAGTGCTAGAGATCCGGCAACACTGTCGTATGGCTACACCTTC CSARDPATLSYGYTF
- - TRBJ2-7 TRBV7-8 TGTGCCAGCAGCCCCGACAGGGAGGGTGAGCAGTACTTC CASSPDREGEQYF
- - TRBJ2-2 TRBV24-1 TGTGCCACCAGTGATAACCCGGGACTCTTCACCGGGGAGCTGTTTTTT CATSDNPGLFTGELFF
- - TRBJ1-5 TRBV6-1 TGTGCCAGCATTAAGGGGGGCAATCAGCCCCAGCATTTT CASIKGGNQPQHF
- - TRBJ2-5 TRBV10-3 TGTGCCATCAGTGTTGAGGGTGTTCTCTACAATGAGCAGTACTTC CAISVEGVLYNEQYF
TRBD1 - TRBJ1-2 TRBV3-1 TGTGCCTGCAGCCGGGACAGCGGGATCGGGGGCTACACCTTC CACSRDSGIGGYTF
- few TRBJ2-1 TRBV4-2 TGTGCCAGCAGCCAAGATGATGGCCGCTACTCCCCTAATGAGCAGTTCTTC CASSQDDGRYSPNEQFF
- - TRBJ2-1 TRBV12-3/TRBV12-4 TGTGCCAGCAGTTTATTTCTTGGCAGGGAAGAGACCCAGTTCTTC CASSLFLGREETQFF
- - TRBJ2-1 TRBV5-1 TGTGCCAGCAGTTTAGGTGAGGATGAGCAGTTCTTC CASSLGEDEQFF
TRBD2 few TRBJ2-3 TRBV7-3 TGTGCCAGCAGCTTATCGGGGGGGCCCGCAGATACGCAGTATTTT CASSLSGGPADTQYF
- - TRBJ2-1 TRBV13 TGTGCCAGCAGCTTAGGTCTGGGGTATGAGTGGGACAATGAGCAGTTCTTC CASSLGLGYEWDNEQFF
TRBD1 - TRBJ1-5 TRBV10-3 TGTGCCATCAGTGATGGACAGGGGAGGGGGCAGCCCCAGCATTTT CAISDGQGRGQPQHF
- - TRBJ1-2 TRBV7-2 TGTGCCAGCAGCTTAACTAGATCCCTGCGGGGCTACACCTTC CASSLTRSLRGYTF
- many TRBJ2-7 TRBV11-3 TGTGCCAGCAGCCAAAGCGGACACTCCTACGAGCAGTACTTC CASSQSGHSYEQYF
- - TRBJ1-6 TRBV12-3/TRBV12-4 TGTGCCAGCAGTTTAGACGACAGTAATTCACCCCTCCACTTT CASSLDDSNSPLHF
- few TRBJ2-7 TRBV12-3/TRBV12-4 TGTGCCAGCAGCCTGAACGGACCGACGAGCTCCTACGAGCAGTACTTC CASSLNGPTSSYEQYF
- - TRBJ1-5 TRBV7-2 TGTGCCAGCAGCTATGGAGGTGGTAGCAATCAGCCCCAGCATTTT CASSYGGGSNQPQHF
TRBD2 - TRBJ2-7 TRBV6-5 TGTGCCAGCAGTTACCCCAGCGGGAGGGGATCGGGCGAGCAGTACTTC CASSYPSGRGSGEQYF
TRBD2 once TRBJ2-1 TRBV9 TGTGCCAGCAGCGCTAGTACCGGGACTAGCGGGAGGAATGAGCAGTTCTTC CASSASTGTSGRNEQFF
TRBD2 - TRBJ2-5 TRBV27 TGTGCCAGCAGTTTCGGTACTAGCGGGGGGCCAGAGACCCAGTACTTC CASSFGTSGGPETQYF
TRBD1 - TRBJ2-7 TRBV5-1 TGCGCCAGCACCCTACAGACAGGGGCGAAAACCTACGAGCAGTACTTC CASTLQTGAKTYEQYF
TRBD2 few TRBJ2-1 TRBV12-3/TRBV12-4 TGTGCCAGCGGCGAAACTGCGGGAGGTAATGAGCAGTTCTTC CASGETAGGNEQFF
TRBD1 few TRBJ2-1 TRBV7-9 TGTGCCACTAAAGGGACAGGGGTTGATGAGCAGTTCTTC CATKGTGVDEQFF
- few TRBJ2-7 TRBV6-1 TGTGCCAGGGACAACTACGAGCAGTACTTC CARDNYEQYF